The rows below give T cell receptor beta chains drawn from one sample of a study of cytomegalovirus exposure and HLA in healthy donors. Produced via immunoSEQ multiplex PCR; TCRdb's table is partial and in-frame only. The sample lists around 50,000 clones; approximately 68% were seen once. Sequencing was carried out using PBMCs. These receptors were taken from a man aged 30 to 39 in good health and CMV-seronegative. CDR3s include the opening cysteine and the closing phenylalanine or tryptophan. D genes are given only for firm matches. Only some rows state a clone size, as once, few, many or a class for expanded clones.

j_call d_call clone_size v_call cdr3_nt cdr3_aa
TRBJ1-1 NA NA TRBV6-5 TGTGCCAGCAGTCTCGCCAGGTCTTACACTGAAGCTTTCTTT CASSLARSYTEAFF
TRBJ2-5 NA NA TRBV5-4 TGTGCCAGCAGCTTAGGCCCCCCGGGGACCCAGTACTTC CASSLGPPGTQYF
TRBJ1-5 TRBD1 NA TRBV6-5 TGTGCCAGCAGTGCATCAGGGGGCCAGCCCCAGCATTTT CASSASGGQPQHF
TRBJ1-5 NA NA TRBV18 TGTGCCAGCTCAAGGGAGGGTTTCGGCAATCAGCCCCAGCATTTT CASSREGFGNQPQHF
TRBJ1-2 NA once TRBV27 TGTGCCAGCAGTCCCCTCCAGGGGACACTTGTATATGGCTACACCTTC CASSPLQGTLVYGYTF
TRBJ1-6 NA few TRBV6-1 TGTGCCAGCAGTGAAGTCGGGGATTCACCCCTCCACTTT CASSEVGDSPLHF
TRBJ2-7 TRBD2 NA TRBV11-2 TGTGCCACAGGCCTAGCGGGAAAGTACGAGCAGTACTTC CATGLAGKYEQYF
TRBJ2-7 TRBD2 once TRBV5-1 TGCGCCAGCAGCTTGGCCCTGCTAGGGTCTAGCGGGTACGAGCAGTACTTC CASSLALLGSSGYEQYF
TRBJ2-1 NA NA TRBV7-8 TGTGCCAGCAGCTTCCACATCAGGGGTGAGCAGTTCTTC CASSFHIRGEQFF
TRBJ2-2 NA NA TRBV5-6 TGTGCCAGCAGCTACGGGTACACCGGGGAGCTGTTTTTT CASSYGYTGELFF
TRBJ2-1 NA few TRBV6-6 TGTGCCAGCAGTTACTCACCGGGACTGTACAATGAGCAGTTCTTC CASSYSPGLYNEQFF
TRBJ2-1 TRBD2 few TRBV5-6 TGTGCCAGCAGCCCGGGACTAGTCTACAATGAGCAGTTCTTC CASSPGLVYNEQFF
TRBJ2-7 NA few TRBV9 TGTGCCAGCAGCGTTGGGGGGTCCGAGTACGAGCAGTACTTC CASSVGGSEYEQYF
TRBJ2-7 TRBD1 NA TRBV5-6 TGTGCCAGCAGTCAAACGGACAGGGACGAGCAGTACTTC CASSQTDRDEQYF
TRBJ2-5 TRBD1 NA TRBV7-9 TGTGCCAGCAGCTTAGGGGACAGGGAAGAAGAGACCCAGTACTTC CASSLGDREEETQYF
TRBJ1-2 NA NA TRBV7-9 TGTGCCAGCAGCTTACCGTTCCCGGGACAACTAGCTAACTATGGCTACACCTTC CASSLPFPGQLANYGYTF
TRBJ2-3 TRBD2 NA TRBV4-2 TGTGCCAGCAGCCCCCTAGCGGGAGGTGTTGCAGATACGCAGTATTTT CASSPLAGGVADTQYF
TRBJ1-2 NA NA TRBV30 TGTGCCTGGACCACACGGGACATTTATGGCTACACCTTC CAWTTRDIYGYTF
TRBJ2-2 NA NA TRBV19 TGTGCCAGTAGTACCGGACAGCCGAACACCGGGGAGCTGTTTTTT CASSTGQPNTGELFF
TRBJ2-7 TRBD1 NA TRBV6-5 TGTGCCAGCAGTTCCGGACAGGACGAGCGGTACTTC CASSSGQDERYF
TRBJ2-2 NA few TRBV21-1 TGTGCCAGCAGCGACCCCGCCGGGACAGGATTAACCGGGGAGCTGTTTTTT CASSDPAGTGLTGELFF
TRBJ1-4 NA few TRBV11-2 TGTGCCAGCAGCCGCGAGGGGGCAACTAATGAAAAACTGTTTTTT CASSREGATNEKLFF
TRBJ1-1 TRBD1 NA TRBV5-1 TGCGCCAGCAGCTTAAGCCCCACAGGGGGCATGAACACTGAAGCTTTCTTT CASSLSPTGGMNTEAFF
TRBJ2-1 TRBD1 few TRBV5-5 TGTGCCAGCAGCCAGAGCCCGGGACAGGGGGCTTGGGAGCAGTTCTTC CASSQSPGQGAWEQFF
TRBJ2-2 TRBD1 NA TRBV6-1 TGTGCCAGCAACGACAGGGTCGGGGAGCTGTTTTTT CASNDRVGELFF
TRBJ2-2 TRBD2 NA TRBV30 TGTGCCTCCAGACTAGCGGGAGCCGGGGAGCTGTTTTTT CASRLAGAGELFF
TRBJ1-5 TRBD1 few TRBV30 TGTGCCTGGGGGACAGAGAATAGCAATCAGCCCCAGCATTTT CAWGTENSNQPQHF
TRBJ1-4 NA NA TRBV2 TGTGCCAGCAGGCGGACAGACGGGACTAATGAAAAACTGTTTTTT CASRRTDGTNEKLFF
TRBJ2-7 NA NA TRBV2 TGTGCCAGCAGAGACATGGCACGATCCTCCTACGAGCAGTACTTC CASRDMARSSYEQYF
TRBJ2-7 TRBD1 once TRBV5-1 TGCGCCAGCGGGACAGACGAACAGAGTGCAACCTACGAGCAGTACTTC CASGTDEQSATYEQYF
TRBJ1-5 TRBD1 NA TRBV6-5 TGTGCCAGCAGCATCAGGGGGCCGAGCAATCAGCCCCAGCATTTT CASSIRGPSNQPQHF
TRBJ2-7 TRBD1 NA TRBV7-6 TGTGCCAGCAGCATGGGACAGGGAGGGGGTGTGGACGTCGAGCAGTACTTC CASSMGQGGGVDVEQYF
TRBJ2-3 NA NA TRBV15 TGTGCCACCAGCTCCGAGCTAACTAGATCCACAGATACGCAGTATTTT CATSSELTRSTDTQYF
TRBJ2-7 TRBD1 few TRBV27 TGTGCCAGCAGACCTCCGGGACAGGGTGGGACCTACGAGCAGTACTTC CASRPPGQGGTYEQYF
TRBJ1-2 TRBD1 NA TRBV19 TGTGCCAGTAGTTGGACAGGGGCCGGCTACACCTTC CASSWTGAGYTF
TRBJ2-2 TRBD2 NA TRBV12-5 TGTGCTAGTGGTCAGTTAGCGGGAGTGGACGGGGAGCTGTTTTTT CASGQLAGVDGELFF